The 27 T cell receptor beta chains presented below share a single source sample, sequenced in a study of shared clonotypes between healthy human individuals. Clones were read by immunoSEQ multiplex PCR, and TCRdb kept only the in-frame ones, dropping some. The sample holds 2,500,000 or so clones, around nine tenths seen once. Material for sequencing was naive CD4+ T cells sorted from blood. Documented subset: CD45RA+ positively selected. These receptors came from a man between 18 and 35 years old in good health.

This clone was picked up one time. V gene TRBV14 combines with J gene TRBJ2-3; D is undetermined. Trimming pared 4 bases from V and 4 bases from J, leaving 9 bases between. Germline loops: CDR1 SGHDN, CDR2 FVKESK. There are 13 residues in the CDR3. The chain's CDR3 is CASSPRPPDTQYF. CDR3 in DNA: TGTGCCAGCAGCCCCCGCCCGCCAGATACGCAGTATTTT.

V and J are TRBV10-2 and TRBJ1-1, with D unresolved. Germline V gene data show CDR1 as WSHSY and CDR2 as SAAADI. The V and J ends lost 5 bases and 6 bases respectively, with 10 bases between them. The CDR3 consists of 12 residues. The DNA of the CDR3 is TGCGCCAGCAGTCACGGGAGTGCTGAAGCTTTCTTT. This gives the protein CASSHGSAEAFF.

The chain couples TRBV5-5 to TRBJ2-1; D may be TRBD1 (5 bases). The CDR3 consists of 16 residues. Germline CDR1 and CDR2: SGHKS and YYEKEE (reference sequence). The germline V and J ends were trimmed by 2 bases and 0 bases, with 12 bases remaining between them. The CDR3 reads CASSFPDSYSYNEQFF. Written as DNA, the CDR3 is TGTGCCAGCAGCTTTCCTGACAGCTACTCCTACAATGAGCAGTTCTTC.

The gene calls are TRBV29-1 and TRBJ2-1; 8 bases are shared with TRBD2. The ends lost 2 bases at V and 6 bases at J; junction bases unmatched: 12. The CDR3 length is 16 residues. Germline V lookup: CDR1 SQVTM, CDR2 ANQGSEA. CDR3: CSVEREGFILGNEQFF. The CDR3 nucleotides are TGCAGCGTTGAACGGGAGGGCTTCATTCTTGGCAATGAGCAGTTCTTC.

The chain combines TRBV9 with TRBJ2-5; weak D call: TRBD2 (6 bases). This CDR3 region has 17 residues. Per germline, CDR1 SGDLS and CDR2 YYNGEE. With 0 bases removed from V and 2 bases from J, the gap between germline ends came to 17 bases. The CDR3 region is CASSVATAGRGQETQYF. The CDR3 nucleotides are TGTGCCAGCAGCGTAGCTACTGCCGGCCGGGGGCAAGAGACCCAGTACTTC.

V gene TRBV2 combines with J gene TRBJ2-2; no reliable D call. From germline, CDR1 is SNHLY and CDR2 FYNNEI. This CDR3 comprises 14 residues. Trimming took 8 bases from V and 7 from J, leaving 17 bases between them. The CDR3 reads CASEREGINGELFF. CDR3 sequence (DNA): TGTGCCAGCGAAAGGGAAGGGATCAACGGGGAGCTGTTTTTT.

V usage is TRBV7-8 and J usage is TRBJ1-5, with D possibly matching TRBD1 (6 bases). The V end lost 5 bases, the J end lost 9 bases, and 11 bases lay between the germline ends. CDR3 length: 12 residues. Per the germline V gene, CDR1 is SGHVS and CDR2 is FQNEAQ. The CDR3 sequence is CASSETTGPQHF. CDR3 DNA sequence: TGTGCCAGCAGCGAGACGACAGGGCCCCAGCATTTT.

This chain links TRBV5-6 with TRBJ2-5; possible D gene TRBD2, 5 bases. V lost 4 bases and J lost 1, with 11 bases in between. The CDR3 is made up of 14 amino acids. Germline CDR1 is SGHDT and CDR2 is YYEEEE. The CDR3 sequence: CASSPGLLQETQYF. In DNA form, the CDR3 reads TGTGCCAGCAGCCCCGGACTCCTCCAAGAGACCCAGTACTTC.

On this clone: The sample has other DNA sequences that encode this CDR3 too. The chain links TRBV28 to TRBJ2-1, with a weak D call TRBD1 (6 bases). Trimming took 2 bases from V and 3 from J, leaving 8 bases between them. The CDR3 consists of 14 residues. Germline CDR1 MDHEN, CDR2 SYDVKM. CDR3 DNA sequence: TGTGCCAGCAGTTTACCGGACAGCTACAATGAGCAGTTCTTC. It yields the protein CASSLPDSYNEQFF.

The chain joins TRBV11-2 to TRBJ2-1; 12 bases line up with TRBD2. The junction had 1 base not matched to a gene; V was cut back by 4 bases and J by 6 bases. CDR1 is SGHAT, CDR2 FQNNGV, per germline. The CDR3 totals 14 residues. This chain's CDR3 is CASSSGLAGNEQFF. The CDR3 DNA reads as TGTGCCAGCAGCTCGGGACTAGCGGGCAATGAGCAGTTCTTC.

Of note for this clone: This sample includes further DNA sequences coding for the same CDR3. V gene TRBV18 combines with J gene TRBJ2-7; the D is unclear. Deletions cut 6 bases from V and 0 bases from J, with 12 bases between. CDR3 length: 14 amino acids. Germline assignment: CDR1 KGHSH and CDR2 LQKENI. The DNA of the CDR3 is TGTGCCAGCTCCCCTGGCAGCAGCTCCTACGAGCAGTACTTC. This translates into CASSPGSSSYEQYF.

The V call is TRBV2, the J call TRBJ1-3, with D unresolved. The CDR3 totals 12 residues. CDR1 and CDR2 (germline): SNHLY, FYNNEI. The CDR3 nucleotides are TGTGCAGAGAGCTCTTCTGGAAACACCATATATTTT. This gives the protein CAESSSGNTIYF.

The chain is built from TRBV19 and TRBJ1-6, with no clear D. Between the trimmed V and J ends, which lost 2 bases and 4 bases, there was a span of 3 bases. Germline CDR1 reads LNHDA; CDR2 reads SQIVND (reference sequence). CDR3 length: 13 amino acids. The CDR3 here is CASSITYNSPLHF. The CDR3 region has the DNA TGTGCCAGTAGTATAACATATAATTCACCCCTCCACTTT.

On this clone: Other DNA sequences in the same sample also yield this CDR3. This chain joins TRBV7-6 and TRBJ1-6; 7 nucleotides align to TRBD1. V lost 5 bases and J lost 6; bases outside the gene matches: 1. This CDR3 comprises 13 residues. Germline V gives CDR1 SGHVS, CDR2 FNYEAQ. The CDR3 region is CASSPGGNSPLHF. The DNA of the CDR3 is TGTGCCAGCAGCCCAGGGGGTAATTCACCCCTCCACTTT.

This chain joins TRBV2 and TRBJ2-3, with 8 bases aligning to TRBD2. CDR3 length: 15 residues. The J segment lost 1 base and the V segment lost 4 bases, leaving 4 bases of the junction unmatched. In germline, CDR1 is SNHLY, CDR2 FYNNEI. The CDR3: CASSASSGGTDTQYF. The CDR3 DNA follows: TGTGCCAGCAGTGCGAGTAGCGGGGGCACAGATACGCAGTATTTT.

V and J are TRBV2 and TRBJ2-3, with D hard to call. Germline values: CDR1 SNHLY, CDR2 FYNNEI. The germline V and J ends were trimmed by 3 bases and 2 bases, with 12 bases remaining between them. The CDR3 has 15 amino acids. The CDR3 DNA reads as TGTGCCAGCAGTGATGGCAGAAAATTCACAGATACGCAGTATTTT. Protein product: CASSDGRKFTDTQYF.

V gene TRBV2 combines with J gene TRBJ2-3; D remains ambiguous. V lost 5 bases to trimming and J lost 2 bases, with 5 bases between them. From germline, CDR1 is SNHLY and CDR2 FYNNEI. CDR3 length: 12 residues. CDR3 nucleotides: TGTGCCAGCAGTCTGACCACAGATACGCAGTATTTT. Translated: CASSLTTDTQYF. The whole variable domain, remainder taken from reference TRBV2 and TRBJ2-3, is EPEVTQTPSHQVTQMGQEVILRCVPISNHLYFYWYRQILGQKVEFLVSFYNNEISEKSEIFDDQFSVERPDGSNFTLKIRSTKLEDSAMYFCASSLTTDTQYFGPGTRLTVL.

The CDR3 nucleotides are TGCGCCAGCAGCACGGGACAGTCTAATGAAAAACTGTTTTTT. Translated, it gives CASSTGQSNEKLFF. The J gene is TRBJ1-4, the V gene TRBV5-1; 7 bases align to TRBD1. Unmatched junction bases numbered 3, after V lost 4 bases and J lost 3 bases. The germline V gene encodes CDR1 SGHRS and CDR2 YFSETQ. This CDR3 is built from 14 residues. Combining the CDR3 with reference TRBV5-1 and TRBJ1-4 gives the whole variable domain KAGVTQTPRYLIKTRGQQVTLSCSPISGHRSVSWYQQTPGQGLQFLFEYFSETQRNKGNFPGRFSGRQFSNSRSEMNVSTLELGDSALYLCASSTGQSNEKLFFGSGTQLSVL.

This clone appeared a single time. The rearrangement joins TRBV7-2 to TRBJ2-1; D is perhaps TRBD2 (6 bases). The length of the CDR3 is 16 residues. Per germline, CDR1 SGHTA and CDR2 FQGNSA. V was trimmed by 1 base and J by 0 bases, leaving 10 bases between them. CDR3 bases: TGTGCCAGCAGCTTAGTAGCGGCGAACTCCTACAATGAGCAGTTCTTC. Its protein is CASSLVAANSYNEQFF.

CDR3 sequence (DNA): TGCGCCAGCAGCCAACCTGGTCGATCTGGGGCCAACGTCCTGACTTTC. It specifies CASSQPGRSGANVLTF. This chain joins TRBV4-1 and TRBJ2-6; unclear D gene. V shed 2 bases and J shed 1 base, with 9 bases lying between them. This CDR3 is built from 16 residues. Germline CDR1 MGHRA, CDR2 YSYEKL.

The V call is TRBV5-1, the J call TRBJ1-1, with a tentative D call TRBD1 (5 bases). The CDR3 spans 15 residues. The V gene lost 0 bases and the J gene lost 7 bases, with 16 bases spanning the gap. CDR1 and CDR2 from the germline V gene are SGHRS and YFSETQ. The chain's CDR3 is CASSLAGWGTLEAFF. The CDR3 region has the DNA TGCGCCAGCAGCTTGGCCGGCTGGGGGACCCTTGAAGCTTTCTTT.

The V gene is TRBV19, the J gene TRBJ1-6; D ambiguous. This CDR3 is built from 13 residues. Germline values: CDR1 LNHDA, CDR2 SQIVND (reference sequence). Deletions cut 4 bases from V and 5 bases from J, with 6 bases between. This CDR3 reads CASSSLDNSPLHF. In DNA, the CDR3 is TGTGCCAGTAGTAGTTTGGATAATTCACCCCTCCACTTT.

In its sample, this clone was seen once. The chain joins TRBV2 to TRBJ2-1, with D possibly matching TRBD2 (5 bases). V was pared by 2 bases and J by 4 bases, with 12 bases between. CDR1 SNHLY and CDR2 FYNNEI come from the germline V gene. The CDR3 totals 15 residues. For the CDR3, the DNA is TGTGCCAGCAGTGAACTGGGGAGCGATTACAATGAGCAGTTCTTC. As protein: CASSELGSDYNEQFF.

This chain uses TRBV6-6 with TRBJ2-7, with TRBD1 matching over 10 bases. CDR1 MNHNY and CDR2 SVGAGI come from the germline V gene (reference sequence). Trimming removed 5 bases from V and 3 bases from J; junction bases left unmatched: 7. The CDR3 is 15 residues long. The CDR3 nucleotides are TGTGCCAGCAGTAGGGACAGGGGTAAAGGCTACGAGCAGTACTTC. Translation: CASSRDRGKGYEQYF.

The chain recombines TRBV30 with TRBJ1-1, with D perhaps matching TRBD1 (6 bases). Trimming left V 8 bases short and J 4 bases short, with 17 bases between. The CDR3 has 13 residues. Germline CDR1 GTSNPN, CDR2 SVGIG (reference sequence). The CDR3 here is CALSSLRGTEAFF. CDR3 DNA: TGTGCCCTATCTTCTCTCAGGGGCACTGAAGCTTTCTTT. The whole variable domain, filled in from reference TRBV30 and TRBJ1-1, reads SQTIHQWPATLVQPVGSPLSLECTVEGTSNPNLYWYRQAAGRGLQLLFYSVGIGQISSEVPQNLSASRPQDRQFILSSKKLLLSDSGFYLCALSSLRGTEAFFGQGTRLTVV.

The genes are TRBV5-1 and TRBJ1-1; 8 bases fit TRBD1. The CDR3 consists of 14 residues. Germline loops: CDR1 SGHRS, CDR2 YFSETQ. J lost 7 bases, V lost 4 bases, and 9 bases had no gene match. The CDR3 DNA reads TGCGCCAGCAGCACTCTGACAGGGGATGGTGAAGCTTTCTTT. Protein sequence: CASSTLTGDGEAFF.

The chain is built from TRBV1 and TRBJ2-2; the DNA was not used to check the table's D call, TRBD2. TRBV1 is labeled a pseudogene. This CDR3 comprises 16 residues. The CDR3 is CTSSRTITSGSGELFF. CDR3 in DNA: TGCACCAGCAGCCGAACGATCACTAGCGGGAGTGGGGAGCTGTTTTTT.